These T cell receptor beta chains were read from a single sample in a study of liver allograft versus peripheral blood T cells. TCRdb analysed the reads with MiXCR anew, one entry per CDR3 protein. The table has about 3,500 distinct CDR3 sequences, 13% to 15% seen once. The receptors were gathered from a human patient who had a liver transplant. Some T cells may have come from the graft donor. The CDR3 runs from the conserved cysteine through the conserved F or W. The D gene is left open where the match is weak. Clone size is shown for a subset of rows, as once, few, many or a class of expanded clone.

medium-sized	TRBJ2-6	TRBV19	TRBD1	TGTGCCAGTAGGACAGGGGGCACTCTCTCTGGGGCCAACGTCCTGACTTTC	CASRTGGTLSGANVLTF
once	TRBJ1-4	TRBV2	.	TGTGCCAGCAGGCCTGGACAGACCCCTAGTGAAAAACTGTTTTTT	CASRPGQTPSEKLFF
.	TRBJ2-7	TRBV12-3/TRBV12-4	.	TGTACCAGCACCGCGGTGGGGCGGGCCACCTACGAGCAGTACTTC	CTSTAVGRATYEQYF
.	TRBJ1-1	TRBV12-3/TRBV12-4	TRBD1	TGTGCCAGCAGTCCGACGACAGGGGGATACACTGAAGCTTTCTTT	CASSPTTGGYTEAFF
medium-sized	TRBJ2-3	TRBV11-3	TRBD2	TGTGCCAGCAGCTTGGGACTAGCGGGAGACACAGATACGCAGTATTTT	CASSLGLAGDTDTQYF
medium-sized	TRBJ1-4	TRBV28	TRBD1	TGTGCCAGCAGTGAGGGGACAGGGTGGACTGAAAAACTGTTTTTT	CASSEGTGWTEKLFF
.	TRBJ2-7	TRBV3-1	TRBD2	TGTGCCAGCAGCCAAGATGGCGGGAGGGCCTACGAGCAGTACTTC	CASSQDGGRAYEQYF
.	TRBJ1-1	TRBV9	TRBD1	TGTGCCAGCAGCGTAGTTGGACAGGAGGCTTTCTTT	CASSVVGQEAFF
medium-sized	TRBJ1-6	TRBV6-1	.	TGTGCCAGCAGTGAAGGGGGTGGTCGGAATAATTCACCCCTCCACTTT	CASSEGGGRNNSPLHF
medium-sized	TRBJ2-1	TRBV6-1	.	.	CASSTSMREVKNEQFF
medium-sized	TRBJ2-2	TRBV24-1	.	TGTGCCACCAGTGCCCTGACAGATAACACCGGGGAGCTGTTTTTT	CATSALTDNTGELFF
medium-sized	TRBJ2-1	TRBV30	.	TGTGCCTGGAGTGGAGACTATGCGCCCTACAATGAGCAGTTCTTC	CAWSGDYAPYNEQFF
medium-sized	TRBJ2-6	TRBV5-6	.	TGTGCCAGCAGCTTGGGTGGCGGGGCCAACGTCCTGACTTTC	CASSLGGGANVLTF
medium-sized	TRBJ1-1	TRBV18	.	TGTGCCAGCTCATCGGGGTACAGGGACCTGAACACTGAAGCTTTCTTT	CASSSGYRDLNTEAFF
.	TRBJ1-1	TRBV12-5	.	TGTGCTAGTGGTGTTAGTGTCGGCCCACCCCCTGAAGCTTTCTTT	CASGVSVGPPPEAFF
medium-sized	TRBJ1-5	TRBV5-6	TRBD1	TGTGCCAGCAGCTTGATGGGACAGGGACATCAGCCCCAGCATTTT	CASSLMGQGHQPQHF
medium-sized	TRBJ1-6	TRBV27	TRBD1	TGTGCCAGCAGTAGGGACAGGGATAATTCACCCCTCCACTTT	CASSRDRDNSPLHF
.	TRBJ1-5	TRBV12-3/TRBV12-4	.	TGTGCCAGCAGCCTCCCGGGTGGCAATCAGCCCCAGCATTTT	CASSLPGGNQPQHF
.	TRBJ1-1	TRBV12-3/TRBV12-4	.	TGTGCCAGCAGTCTCGGCAGGGACCCGGTGATCAGGGCTTTCTTT	CASSLGRDPVIRAFF
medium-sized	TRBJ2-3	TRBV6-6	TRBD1	TGTGCCAGTTCGACAGGGAATCAGGATACGCAGTATTTT	CASSTGNQDTQYF
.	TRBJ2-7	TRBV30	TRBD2	TGTGCCTGGAGAAGGACTAGCGGGAGAACGGGGGAGCAGTACTTC	CAWRRTSGRTGEQYF
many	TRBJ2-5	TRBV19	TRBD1	TGTGCCAGTAGTATCCAAGGACAGGGGAGTGCGACCCAGTACTTC	CASSIQGQGSATQYF
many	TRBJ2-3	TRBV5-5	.	TGTGCCAGCAGCTTGGGGCCTCAGAGCACAGATACGCAGTATTTT	CASSLGPQSTDTQYF
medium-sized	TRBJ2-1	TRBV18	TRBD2	TGTGCCAGCTCACCCAGCGGGAGAGCCCTTGGTCTAGGTGAGCAGTTCTTC	CASSPSGRALGLGEQFF
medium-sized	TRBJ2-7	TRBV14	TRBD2	TGTGCCAGCAGCCAAGTTAAGGTAGCGGGAGGTATCGAGCAGTACTTC	CASSQVKVAGGIEQYF
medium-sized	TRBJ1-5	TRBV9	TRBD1	TGTGCCAGCAGCCCTGGACAGGGTGGGCAGCCCCAGCATTTT	CASSPGQGGQPQHF
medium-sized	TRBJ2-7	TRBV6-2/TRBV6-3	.	TGTGCCACTTGCCCGGGGGACGTCAACGAGCAGTACTTC	CATCPGDVNEQYF
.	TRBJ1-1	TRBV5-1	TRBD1	TGCGCCAGCAGCCCAGGAGACAGGGATGCGGCTGAAGCTTTCTTT	CASSPGDRDAAEAFF
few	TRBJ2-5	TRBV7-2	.	TGTGCCAGCAGCAGGCGCTGGGGACAAGAGACCCAGTACTTC	CASSRRWGQETQYF
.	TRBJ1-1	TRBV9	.	TGTGCCAGCAGCGTAGATGGTGCCCCGGCTGAAGCTTTCTTT	CASSVDGAPAEAFF
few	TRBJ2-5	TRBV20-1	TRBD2	TGCAGTGCTAGAGATAATGTTCTAGCGGGGGGTTCGGCCCAGTACTTC	CSARDNVLAGGSAQYF
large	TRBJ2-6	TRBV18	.	TGTGCCAGCTCACCACAGGCCTCTGGGGCCAACGTCCTGACTTTC	CASSPQASGANVLTF
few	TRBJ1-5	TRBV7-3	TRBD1	TGTGCCAGCAGCCACCCACTTAGGGGGCGAGTATGGCAGCCCCAGCATTTT	CASSHPLRGRVWQPQHF
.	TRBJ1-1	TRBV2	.	TGTGCCAGCAACGGGTTATCGGACACTGAAGCTTTCTTT	CASNGLSDTEAFF
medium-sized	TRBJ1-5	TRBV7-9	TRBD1	TGTGCCAGCAGCCCTCCGGGACAGGGTCAGCCCCAGCATTTT	CASSPPGQGQPQHF
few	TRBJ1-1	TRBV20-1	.	TGCAGTGCTAGAGGGCAACGGGTTGGGACCGCTGAAGCTTTCTTT	CSARGQRVGTAEAFF
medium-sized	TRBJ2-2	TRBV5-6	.	TGTGCCAGCAGCCCAGGGTTCGCGAACACCGGGGAGCTGTTTTTT	CASSPGFANTGELFF
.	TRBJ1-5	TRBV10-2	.	TGCGCCAGCAGTGTTGTACGTACAGGGAATCAGCCCCAGCATTTT	CASSVVRTGNQPQHF
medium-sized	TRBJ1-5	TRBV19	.	TGTGCCAGTAGTGGGTTAGGCCCATCGTATAGCAATCAGCCCCAGCATTTT	CASSGLGPSYSNQPQHF
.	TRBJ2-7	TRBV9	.	TGTGCCAGCAGCGTAGCCACAGGCCCCTACGAGCAGTACTTC	CASSVATGPYEQYF
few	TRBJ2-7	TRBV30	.	TGTGCCTGGACGGGGTACTCCTACGAGCAGTACTTC	CAWTGYSYEQYF
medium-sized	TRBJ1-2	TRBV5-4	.	TGTGCCAGCACCTTGGGCTATGGCTACACCTTC	CASTLGYGYTF
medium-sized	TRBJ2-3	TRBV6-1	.	TGTGCCAGCAGTGACCGGGGCCCCCAGGATACGCAGTATTTT	CASSDRGPQDTQYF
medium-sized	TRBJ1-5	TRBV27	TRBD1	TGTGCCAGCAGTTTGGACAGGGCTAGTCAGCCCCAGCATTTT	CASSLDRASQPQHF
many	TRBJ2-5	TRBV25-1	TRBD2	TGTGCCAGCAGTCTAGCGGGGGTACAAGAGACCCAGTACTTC	CASSLAGVQETQYF
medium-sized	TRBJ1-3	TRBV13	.	TGTGCCAGCAGCTCTTCGGCAGGGGCAAACACCATATATTTT	CASSSSAGANTIYF
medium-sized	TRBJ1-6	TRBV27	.	TGTGCCAGCAGCGGGCCTCTGGGTTCACCCCTCCACTTT	CASSGPLGSPLHF
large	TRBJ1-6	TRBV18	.	TGTGCCAGCTCACCACCCGGCGGCAGAGATTCACCCCTCCACTTT	CASSPPGGRDSPLHF
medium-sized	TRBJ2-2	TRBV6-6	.	TGCGCCAGCAGTGTGGGACACCCCAACACCGGGGAGCTGTTTTTT	CASSVGHPNTGELFF
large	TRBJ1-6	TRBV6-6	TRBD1	TGTGCCAGCAGTTACTCCCCAGACAGGGACTCACCCCTCCACTTT	CASSYSPDRDSPLHF
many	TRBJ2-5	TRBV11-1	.	TGTGCCAGCAGCTTAGGAGGGGCGAAGACCCAGTACTTC	CASSLGGAKTQYF
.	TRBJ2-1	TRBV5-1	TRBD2	TGCGCCAGCAGCCTATTGGGACTAGCGGGAGTTAATGAGCAGTTCTTC	CASSLLGLAGVNEQFF
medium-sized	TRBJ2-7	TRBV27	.	TGTGCCAGCAGTTTTCTAGCCAGCTCCTACGAGCAGTACTTC	CASSFLASSYEQYF
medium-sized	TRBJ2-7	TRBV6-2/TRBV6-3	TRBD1	TGTGCCAGCAGTACTGGGGACAGGGCCTACGAGCAGTACTTC	CASSTGDRAYEQYF